A selection of T cell receptor beta chains follows, all from one sample in a study of CD8 T cells in ankylosing spondylitis. TCRdb ran MiXCR on the 5' RACE reads and lists one entry per CDR3 protein. The table has roughly 440,000 distinct CDR3 sequences, roughly 15% seen once; the top ten hold around 0.92%. Sequenced sample: blood, either unsorted or a sorted T cell fraction (not recorded which). These receptors all come from a male donor with ankylosing spondylitis. CDR3s include the opening cysteine and the closing phenylalanine or tryptophan. The order of the fields is clone size, D gene, V gene, J gene, CDR3 DNA, CDR3 protein. The D gene is left open where the match is weak. Where a row states a size, it is once, few, many or the class of an expanded clone; other rows omit it.

size: -; D: TRBD1; V: TRBV7-2; J: TRBJ2-3; DNA: TGTGCCAGCAGCTCGGACAGGAGGACAGATACGCAGTATTTT; CDR3: CASSSDRRTDTQYF
size: many; D: -; V: TRBV4-3; J: TRBJ2-2; DNA: TGCGCCAGCAGCCAAGAGTTACTCGGGGAGCTGTTTTTT; CDR3: CASSQELLGELFF
size: many; D: -; V: TRBV7-2; J: TRBJ2-3; DNA: TGTGCCAGCAGTAAAGAGGGGACAGATACGCAGTATTTT; CDR3: CASSKEGTDTQYF
size: -; D: TRBD1; V: TRBV2; J: TRBJ1-2; DNA: TGTGCCAGCAGTGGAGGGACAGGGGACTATGGCTACACCTTC; CDR3: CASSGGTGDYGYTF
size: few; D: -; V: TRBV4-3; J: TRBJ2-2; DNA: TGCGCCAGCAGCCAAGATTTATATCGCTTCTTTGGGGACACCGGGGAGCTGTTTTTT; CDR3: CASSQDLYRFFGDTGELFF
size: -; D: -; V: TRBV20-1; J: TRBJ1-5; DNA: TGCAGTGCTAGAGTCGTGACTAGCAATCAGCCCCAGCATTTT; CDR3: CSARVVTSNQPQHF
size: -; D: TRBD1; V: TRBV7-2; J: TRBJ2-2; DNA: TGTGCCAGCAGCACCGACAGGGTCACCGGGGAGCTGTTTTTT; CDR3: CASSTDRVTGELFF
size: many; D: -; V: TRBV25-1; J: TRBJ1-2; DNA: TGTGCCAGCAGCCCCGGACGGGCAAACTATGGCTACACCTTC; CDR3: CASSPGRANYGYTF
size: -; D: -; V: TRBV28; J: TRBJ1-2; DNA: TGTGCCAGCAGTGTACCTAACTATGGCTACACCTTC; CDR3: CASSVPNYGYTF
size: -; D: -; V: TRBV12-3/TRBV12-4; J: TRBJ2-6; DNA: TGTGCCAGCAGTTTTAGGTTTCCGGGACTCATAACTGGGGCCAACGTCCTGACTTTC; CDR3: CASSFRFPGLITGANVLTF
size: many; D: -; V: TRBV5-1; J: TRBJ2-1; DNA: TGCGCCAGCAGCTTTAAGTTAAATGAGCAGTTCTTC; CDR3: CASSFKLNEQFF
size: -; D: -; V: TRBV7-2; J: TRBJ2-5; DNA: TGTGCCAGCAGCATAGACGGACGAATCCAAGAGACCCAGTACTTC; CDR3: CASSIDGRIQETQYF
size: -; D: -; V: TRBV7-3; J: TRBJ1-2; DNA: TGTGCCAGCAGCCCTGGACGGGGGGCTAACTATGGCTACACCTTC; CDR3: CASSPGRGANYGYTF
size: few; D: TRBD1; V: TRBV20-1; J: TRBJ1-4; DNA: TGCAGTGCTAGACCAGGGACAGGGGTGGACGAAAAACTGTTTTTT; CDR3: CSARPGTGVDEKLFF
size: -; D: -; V: TRBV15; J: TRBJ2-2; DNA: TGTGCCACCAGCAGAGAGACGCAGGGCTGGGGCACCGGGGAGCTGTTTTTT; CDR3: CATSRETQGWGTGELFF
size: -; D: -; V: TRBV21-1; J: TRBJ2-7; DNA: TGTGCCAGCAGCAAAGAAGGGGCAGACTACGAGCAGTACTTC; CDR3: CASSKEGADYEQYF
size: many; D: -; V: TRBV29-1; J: TRBJ2-1; DNA: TGCAGCGTTGCGAGGGGGTTTAACAATGAGCAGTTCTTC; CDR3: CSVARGFNNEQFF
size: -; D: TRBD1; V: TRBV12-3/TRBV12-4; J: TRBJ2-5; DNA: TGTGCCAGCAGTTTTGGCGGACAGGGGACCCAGTACTTC; CDR3: CASSFGGQGTQYF
size: -; D: -; V: TRBV28; J: TRBJ2-7; DNA: TGTGCCAGCAGTGTACCCCTCCCCCCAGGGGAGCAGTACTTC; CDR3: CASSVPLPPGEQYF
size: many; D: -; V: TRBV15; J: TRBJ2-1; DNA: TGTGCCACCAGCAGAGATTTAGTGGGGCGGGATGAGCAGTTCTTC; CDR3: CATSRDLVGRDEQFF
size: few; D: TRBD2; V: TRBV5-1; J: TRBJ2-5; DNA: TGCGCCAGCAGCTTGGGACTAGCGCGGGAGACCCAGTACTTC; CDR3: CASSLGLARETQYF
size: -; D: TRBD1; V: TRBV20-1; J: TRBJ2-5; DNA: TGCAGTGCTAGACTTCCCGGGACAGGGGTCCGGACCCAGTACTTC; CDR3: CSARLPGTGVRTQYF
size: few; D: -; V: TRBV5-5; J: TRBJ1-2; DNA: TGTGCCAGCACCCATCAGCTTTTAGGGCCCTATGGCTACACCTTC; CDR3: CASTHQLLGPYGYTF
size: few; D: TRBD1; V: TRBV6-1; J: TRBJ2-2; DNA: TGTGCCAGCACCCCCGGACAGGGGCCCACCGGGGAGCTGTTTTTT; CDR3: CASTPGQGPTGELFF
size: -; D: TRBD2; V: TRBV6-1; J: TRBJ2-1; DNA: TGTGCCAGCAGAGCCTCGGGGGCGGGGGGAAGGGATGAGCAGTTCTTC; CDR3: CASRASGAGGRDEQFF
size: -; D: TRBD2; V: TRBV24-1; J: TRBJ2-1; DNA: TGTGCCACCAGTGACAATAGCGGGAGCTCCTACAATGAGCAGTTCTTC; CDR3: CATSDNSGSSYNEQFF
size: -; D: -; V: TRBV20-1; J: TRBJ1-2; DNA: TGCAGTGCTGTGGACTTGGGGGTCGGCTATGGCTACACCTTC; CDR3: CSAVDLGVGYGYTF
size: few; D: TRBD2; V: TRBV18; J: TRBJ2-1; DNA: TGTGCCAGCTCACCCCTACTAGCGGCGGGGAATGAGCAGTTCTTC; CDR3: CASSPLLAAGNEQFF
size: few; D: TRBD2; V: TRBV29-1; J: TRBJ2-5; DNA: TGCAGCGTTGTTCAGCGGGGGGACCTCCAAGAGACCCAGTACTTC; CDR3: CSVVQRGDLQETQYF
size: many; D: TRBD2; V: TRBV12-3/TRBV12-4; J: TRBJ2-7; DNA: TGTGCCAGCAGTTTGGGACTATTCTACGAGCAGTACTTC; CDR3: CASSLGLFYEQYF
size: few; D: TRBD2; V: TRBV12-3/TRBV12-4; J: TRBJ2-1; DNA: TGTGCCAGCAGTTTTCGTGGGAGGGAGCGGAATGAGCAGTTCTTC; CDR3: CASSFRGRERNEQFF
size: few; D: -; V: TRBV5-5; J: TRBJ2-7; DNA: TGTGCCAGCAGCTTGGCCGGGGGGACAGTGACCTACGAGCAGTACTTC; CDR3: CASSLAGGTVTYEQYF
size: once; D: -; V: TRBV3-1; J: TRBJ2-1; DNA: TGTGCCAGCAGCCATCCAGCGGCCGACTACAATGAGCAGTTCTTC; CDR3: CASSHPAADYNEQFF
size: -; D: -; V: TRBV20-1; J: TRBJ2-7; DNA: TGCAGTGCCCACCGGGGTGGCGAGCAGTACTTC; CDR3: CSAHRGGEQYF
size: few; D: -; V: TRBV20-1; J: TRBJ2-1; DNA: TGCAGTGCTAGCGGGAGTGGTTACAATGAGCAGTTCTTC; CDR3: CSASGSGYNEQFF
size: -; D: TRBD2; V: TRBV3-1; J: TRBJ2-5; DNA: TGTGCCAGCAGCCAAGAAGGGAGCGGGGAGCACTTC; CDR3: CASSQEGSGEHF
size: few; D: -; V: TRBV2; J: TRBJ1-1; DNA: TGTGCCAGCACCAAAGAGACACCCATACTAAAGGACACTGAAGCTTTCTTT; CDR3: CASTKETPILKDTEAFF
size: -; D: TRBD1; V: TRBV9; J: TRBJ1-5; DNA: TGTGCCAGCAGCGCCGGACAGGGGTCGGGTCAGCCCCAGCATTTT; CDR3: CASSAGQGSGQPQHF
size: -; D: -; V: TRBV4-3; J: TRBJ2-3; DNA: TGCGCCAGCAGCCAAGACTATAGGACTAGCACAGATACGCAGTATTTT; CDR3: CASSQDYRTSTDTQYF
size: -; D: TRBD1; V: TRBV5-1; J: TRBJ2-5; DNA: TGCGCCAGCAGCCCAACCGGGACAGGGGGCGCCAGAGAGACCCAGTACTTC; CDR3: CASSPTGTGGARETQYF
size: many; D: -; V: TRBV5-1; J: TRBJ2-7; DNA: TGCGCCAGCAGCTTCGGGGCATCCAATTTTATCGAGCAGTACTTC; CDR3: CASSFGASNFIEQYF
size: many; D: -; V: TRBV11-2; J: TRBJ1-3; DNA: TGTGCCAGCAGCTTAGAACGCCCTCCGAGGAACACCATATATTTT; CDR3: CASSLERPPRNTIYF
size: -; D: -; V: TRBV19; J: TRBJ1-5; DNA: TGTGCCAGTAGTATAGTTAGAACAGGGCGCCAGGAACAGCCCCAGCATTTT; CDR3: CASSIVRTGRQEQPQHF
size: few; D: -; V: TRBV7-6; J: TRBJ2-3; DNA: TGTGCCAGCAGCCCGACATCCTCCGAGGTGGATACGCAGTATTTT; CDR3: CASSPTSSEVDTQYF
size: many; D: -; V: TRBV7-8; J: TRBJ2-7; DNA: TGTGCCAGCAGCTTATTGGGCTACGAGCAGTACTTC; CDR3: CASSLLGYEQYF
size: few; D: -; V: TRBV5-1; J: TRBJ2-7; DNA: TGCGCCAGCAGCTTAAGGACAGCAGCCTCCTACGAGCAGTACTTC; CDR3: CASSLRTAASYEQYF
size: -; D: -; V: TRBV6-1; J: TRBJ2-1; DNA: TGTGCCAGCAGCCCAGGCGGGTCTATGTACAATGAGCAGTTCTTC; CDR3: CASSPGGSMYNEQFF
size: -; D: -; V: TRBV27; J: TRBJ2-5; DNA: TGTGCCAGCAGTCAAACCGGGACCAAAGGAGAGACCCAGTACTTC; CDR3: CASSQTGTKGETQYF
size: -; D: -; V: TRBV4-2; J: TRBJ2-3; DNA: TGTGCCAGCAGCCAAGATAGGGGGGAGTGGAGCGGGGTCACAGATACGCAGTATTTT; CDR3: CASSQDRGEWSGVTDTQYF
size: -; D: -; V: TRBV9; J: TRBJ2-3; DNA: TGTGCCAGCAGCGTTCATGATAGATATACGCAGTATTTT; CDR3: CASSVHDRYTQYF
size: many; D: -; V: TRBV10-3; J: TRBJ2-1; DNA: TGTGCCATCGGAGAGATAGAGCAGTTCTTC; CDR3: CAIGEIEQFF
size: -; D: -; V: TRBV11-2; J: TRBJ2-4; DNA: TGTGCCAGCAGCTTAGGTGGATTTCAGTACTTC; CDR3: CASSLGGFQYF
size: many; D: TRBD2; V: TRBV20-1; J: TRBJ2-3; DNA: TGCAGTGCTAGAGTTTTGCGGGGGGGCACAGATACGCAGTATTTT; CDR3: CSARVLRGGTDTQYF
size: -; D: -; V: TRBV12-3/TRBV12-4; J: TRBJ2-1; DNA: TGTGCCAGCAGCGGCAGGGAACTCAGCTCCTACAATGAGCAGTTCTTC; CDR3: CASSGRELSSYNEQFF
size: -; D: -; V: TRBV5-1; J: TRBJ1-6; DNA: TGCGCCAGCAGCTTTGGGCCGGATTATAATTCACCCCTCCACTTT; CDR3: CASSFGPDYNSPLHF
size: many; D: -; V: TRBV29-1; J: TRBJ2-1; DNA: TGCAGCGTTGGCCCTGAAGGAGGCTCCTACAATGAGCAGTTCTTC; CDR3: CSVGPEGGSYNEQFF
size: few; D: TRBD2; V: TRBV11-2; J: TRBJ2-1; DNA: TGTGCCAGCAGCTTAGGTAGCGGGGGGGCGTATGAGCAGTTCTTC; CDR3: CASSLGSGGAYEQFF
size: few; D: -; V: TRBV5-6; J: TRBJ1-1; DNA: TGTGCCAGCAGCTTGGGAGGGGGATTAAAAACTGAAGCTTTCTTT; CDR3: CASSLGGGLKTEAFF
size: few; D: TRBD1; V: TRBV15; J: TRBJ2-1; DNA: TGTGCCACCAGCAGAGCATTACAGGGGGCGGTAGGCAATGAGCAGTTCTTC; CDR3: CATSRALQGAVGNEQFF
size: -; D: TRBD2; V: TRBV20-1; J: TRBJ2-1; DNA: TGCAGTGCTAGAGAGGCTAGCGGGATAGGTGAGCAGTTCTTC; CDR3: CSAREASGIGEQFF